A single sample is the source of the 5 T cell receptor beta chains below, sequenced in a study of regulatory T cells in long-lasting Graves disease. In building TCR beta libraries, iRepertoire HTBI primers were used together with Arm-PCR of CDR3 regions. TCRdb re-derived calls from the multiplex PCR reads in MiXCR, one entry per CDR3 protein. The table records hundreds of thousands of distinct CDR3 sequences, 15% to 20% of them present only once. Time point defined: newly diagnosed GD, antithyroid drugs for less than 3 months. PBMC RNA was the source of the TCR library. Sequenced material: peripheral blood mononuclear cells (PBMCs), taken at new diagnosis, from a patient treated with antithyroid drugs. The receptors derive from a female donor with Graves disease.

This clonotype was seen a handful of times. CDR3 sequence reads: CASSKFAIRDVGHNEQFF. The CDR3 DNA reads as TGTGCCAGTAGTAAATTTGCCATACGGGACGTGGGACACAATGAGCAGTTCTTC. The chain combines TRBV19 with TRBJ2-1; D may be TRBD1 or TRBD2 (5 bases each). CDR1 is LNHDA and CDR2 is SQIVND in the germline V gene (reference sequence). The CDR3 runs 18 residues. The V gene lost 4 bases and the J gene lost 5 bases, with 24 bases spanning the gap.

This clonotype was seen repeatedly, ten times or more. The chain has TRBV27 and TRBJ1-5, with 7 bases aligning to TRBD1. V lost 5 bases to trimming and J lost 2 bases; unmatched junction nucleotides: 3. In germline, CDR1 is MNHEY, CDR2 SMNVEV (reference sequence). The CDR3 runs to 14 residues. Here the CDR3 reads CASSPDRGNQPQHF. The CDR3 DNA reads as TGTGCCAGCAGTCCAGACAGGGGCAATCAGCCCCAGCATTTT.

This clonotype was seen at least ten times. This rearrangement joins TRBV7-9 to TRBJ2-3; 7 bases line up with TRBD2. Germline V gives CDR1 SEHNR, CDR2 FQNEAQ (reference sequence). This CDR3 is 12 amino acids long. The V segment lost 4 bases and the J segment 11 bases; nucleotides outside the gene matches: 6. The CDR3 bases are TGTGCCAGCAGCTCCACGGGACTACTGCAGTATTTT. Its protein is CASSSTGLLQYF.

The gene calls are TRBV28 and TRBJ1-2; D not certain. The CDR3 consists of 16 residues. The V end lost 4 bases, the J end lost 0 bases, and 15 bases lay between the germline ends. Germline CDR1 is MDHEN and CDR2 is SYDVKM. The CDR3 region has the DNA TGTGCCAGCAGTTCCTACCGCCGCGGACCTAACTATGGCTACACCTTC. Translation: CASSSYRRGPNYGYTF.

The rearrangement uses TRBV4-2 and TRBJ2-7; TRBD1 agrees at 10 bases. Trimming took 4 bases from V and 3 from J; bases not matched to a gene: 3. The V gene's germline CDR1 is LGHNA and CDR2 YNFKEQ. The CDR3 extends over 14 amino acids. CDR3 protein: CASSRDRGGYEQYF. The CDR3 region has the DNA TGTGCCAGCAGCCGGGACAGGGGAGGCTACGAGCAGTACTTC.